The rows below give T cell receptor beta chains drawn from one sample of a study of shared clonotypes between healthy human individuals. Method: immunoSEQ multiplex PCR; TCRdb's copy keeps in-frame clones and lacks some. The data hold 2 million or so clones, with less than 95% observed a single time. The sequencing input was naive CD8+ T cells sorted from blood. The source is a young man in good health. Each CDR3 is given with its conserved first and last residue. The D gene is left open where the match is weak. Some rows have no size entry. The others give once, few or many, or a class for an expanded clone.

D	V	size	J	DNA	CDR3
NA	TRBV7-6	NA	TRBJ2-7	TGTGCCAGCAGCTTAGAACAGGGTAGCGAGCAGTACTTC	CASSLEQGSEQYF
TRBD1	TRBV5-4	NA	TRBJ2-7	TGTGCCAGCAGCTTCCCCGGTCCCGGGACAGCCTCCTACGAGCAGTACTTC	CASSFPGPGTASYEQYF
NA	TRBV5-6	NA	TRBJ2-1	TGTGCCAGCAGCTTAGCCAATGAGCAGTTCTTC	CASSLANEQFF
NA	TRBV7-9	once	TRBJ2-4	TGTGCCAGCAGCCCGCCCCTCGGGGCCACGGGCAAAAACATTCAGTACTTC	CASSPPLGATGKNIQYF
TRBD2	TRBV7-9	NA	TRBJ2-5	TGTGCCAGCAGCTTTACTAGCGGGGGGGTACAAGAGACCCAGTACTTC	CASSFTSGGVQETQYF
NA	TRBV4-1	NA	TRBJ1-5	TGCGCCAGCAGCCAAAGTGTAAATAGCAATCAGCCCCAGCATTTT	CASSQSVNSNQPQHF
TRBD1	TRBV10-1	NA	TRBJ1-6	TGCGCCAGTCCCCCGGACAGGGGGCCTTATAATTCACCCCTCCACTTT	CASPPDRGPYNSPLHF
NA	TRBV2	NA	TRBJ1-2	TGTGCCAGCAGTAGCTATTATGGGGACGTCTACGGCTACACCTTC	CASSSYYGDVYGYTF
NA	TRBV27	NA	TRBJ2-5	TGTGCCAGCAGTTTATCGAGGAGGGTAGGGCAAGAGACCCAGTACTTC	CASSLSRRVGQETQYF
NA	TRBV11-1	once	TRBJ2-7	TGTGCCAGCAGCGCAGGGACCCACGGGTACGAGCAGTACTTC	CASSAGTHGYEQYF
NA	TRBV18	NA	TRBJ2-5	TGTGCCAGCTCAGCACTTTCGGAGGCTCAGTACTTC	CASSALSEAQYF
NA	TRBV4-1	NA	TRBJ2-4	TGCGCCAGCAGCCACTACCCCCCAGGAGGGGGACTAGCCAAAAACATTCAGTACTTC	CASSHYPPGGGLAKNIQYF
NA	TRBV7-2	NA	TRBJ1-2	TGTGCCAGCAGCTTAAATTCAGGGGACCTTAACTATGGCTACACCTTC	CASSLNSGDLNYGYTF
NA	TRBV7-6	NA	TRBJ2-1	TGTGCCAGCAGCCGCCGAGAGACTAACATCTACAATGAGCAGTTCTTC	CASSRRETNIYNEQFF
TRBD1	TRBV4-2	NA	TRBJ2-7	TGTGCCAGCAGCCAAGATGACAGGGTAAGCGACGAGCAGTACTTC	CASSQDDRVSDEQYF
TRBD2	TRBV4-3	NA	TRBJ2-7	TGCGCCAGCAGCCCCCCGGGTAGCGGGTTCCTCTACGAGCAGTACTTC	CASSPPGSGFLYEQYF
TRBD2	TRBV2	NA	TRBJ2-7	TGTGCCAGCAGTGTGAAGCGGGGTGCCTACGAGCAGTACTTC	CASSVKRGAYEQYF
TRBD1	TRBV7-9	NA	TRBJ1-2	TGTGCCAGCAGCTTAGTGACAGGGGGCGGGTATGGCTACACCTTC	CASSLVTGGGYGYTF
NA	TRBV28	NA	TRBJ2-7	TGTGCCAGCAGTGTCACCGTTCGGGACACGGGAAGTGAGCAGTACTTC	CASSVTVRDTGSEQYF
NA	TRBV9	NA	TRBJ1-1	TGTGCCAGCACTTCCACAAGCGGAGTGAACACTGAAGCTTTCTTT	CASTSTSGVNTEAFF
NA	TRBV10-3	NA	TRBJ2-7	TGTGCCATCAGCGAGTGGGGGGAGTCCTACGAGCAGTACTTC	CAISEWGESYEQYF
TRBD1	TRBV10-1	NA	TRBJ2-2	TGCGCCTTCCGGACAGGGTCTGGCACCGGGGAGCTGTTTTTT	CAFRTGSGTGELFF
NA	TRBV5-6	NA	TRBJ2-5	TGTGCCAGCAGGCGGGACTTGGAAGAGACCCAGTACTTC	CASRRDLEETQYF
TRBD2	TRBV5-6	NA	TRBJ2-3	TGTGCCAGCAGCCGAACACGGACTAGCGGGAACACAGATACGCAGTATTTT	CASSRTRTSGNTDTQYF